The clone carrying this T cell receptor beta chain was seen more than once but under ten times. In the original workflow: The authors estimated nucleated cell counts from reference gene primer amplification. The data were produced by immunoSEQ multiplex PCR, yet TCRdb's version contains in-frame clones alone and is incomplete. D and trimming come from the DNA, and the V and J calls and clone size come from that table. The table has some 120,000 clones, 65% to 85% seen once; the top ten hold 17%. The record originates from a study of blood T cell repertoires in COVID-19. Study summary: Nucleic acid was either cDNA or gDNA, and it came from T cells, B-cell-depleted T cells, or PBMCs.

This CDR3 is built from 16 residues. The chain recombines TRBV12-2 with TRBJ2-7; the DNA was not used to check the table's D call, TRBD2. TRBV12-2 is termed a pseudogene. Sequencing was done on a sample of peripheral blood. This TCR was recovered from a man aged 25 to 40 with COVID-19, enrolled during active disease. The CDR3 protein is CASRVDYPGTPYEQYF. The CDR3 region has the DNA TGTGCAAGTCGCGTAGATTATCCCGGGACTCCCTACGAGCAGTACTTC.